Sequencing of this TCR beta chain was carried out in a study of blood T cell repertoires in COVID-19. As processed by the authors: Estimation of nucleated cell counts relied on the amplification of reference gene primers. Sequencing was performed with immunoSEQ multiplex PCR; in TCRdb, only in-frame clones are kept and a portion is missing. D and trimming were read from the DNA, whereas the V and J calls and clone size are those reported in that table. Here the sample spans roughly 93,000 clones, roughly 87% being singletons. J lost 7 bases, V lost 6 bases, and 5 bases had no gene match. CDR3 length: 14 residues. The germline V gene encodes CDR1 MNHEY and CDR2 SVGAGI.

The sequenced sample consisted of peripheral blood. V gene TRBV6-5 combines with J gene TRBJ1-4; 10 bases are shared with TRBD1. The sequence was obtained from a man in his fifties with acute or convalescent COVID-19. DNA for the CDR3: TGTGCCAGCAGCCTTAGGGACAGGGGTGAAAAACTGTTTTTT. Protein product: CASSLRDRGEKLFF.